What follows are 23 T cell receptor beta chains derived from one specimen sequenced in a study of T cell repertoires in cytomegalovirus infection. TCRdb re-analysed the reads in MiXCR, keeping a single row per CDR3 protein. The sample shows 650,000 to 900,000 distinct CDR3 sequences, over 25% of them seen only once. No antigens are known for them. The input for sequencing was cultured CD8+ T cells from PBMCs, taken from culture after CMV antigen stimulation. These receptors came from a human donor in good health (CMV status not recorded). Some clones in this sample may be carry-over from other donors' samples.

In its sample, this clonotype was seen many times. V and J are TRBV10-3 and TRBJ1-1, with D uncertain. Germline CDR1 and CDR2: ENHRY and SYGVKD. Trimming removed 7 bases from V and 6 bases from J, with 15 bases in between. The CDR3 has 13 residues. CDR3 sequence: CAITGGVLAEAFF. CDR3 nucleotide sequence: TGTGCCATCACGGGTGGGGTACTGGCTGAAGCTTTCTTT.

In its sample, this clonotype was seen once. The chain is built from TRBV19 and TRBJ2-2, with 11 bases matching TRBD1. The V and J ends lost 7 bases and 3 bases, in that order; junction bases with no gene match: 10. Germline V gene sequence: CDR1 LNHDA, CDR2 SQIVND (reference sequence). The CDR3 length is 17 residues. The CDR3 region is CASINTGTGGYTGELFF. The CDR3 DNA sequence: TGTGCCAGTATCAACACCGGGACAGGGGGTTACACCGGGGAGCTGTTTTTT.

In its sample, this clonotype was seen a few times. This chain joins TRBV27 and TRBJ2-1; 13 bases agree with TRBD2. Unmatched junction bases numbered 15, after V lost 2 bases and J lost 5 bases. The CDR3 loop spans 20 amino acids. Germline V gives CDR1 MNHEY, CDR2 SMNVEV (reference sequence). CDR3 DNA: TGTGCCAGCAGTTTAGTACGTTACCTGACTAGCGGGGGGATAAACAATGAGCAGTTCTTC. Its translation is CASSLVRYLTSGGINNEQFF.

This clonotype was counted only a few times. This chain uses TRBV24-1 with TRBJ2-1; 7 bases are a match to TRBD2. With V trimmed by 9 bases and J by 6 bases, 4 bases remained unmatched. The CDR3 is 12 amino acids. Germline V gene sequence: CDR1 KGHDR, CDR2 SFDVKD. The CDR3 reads CATGTIFNEQFF. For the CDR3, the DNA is TGTGCCACCGGGACTATTTTCAATGAGCAGTTCTTC.

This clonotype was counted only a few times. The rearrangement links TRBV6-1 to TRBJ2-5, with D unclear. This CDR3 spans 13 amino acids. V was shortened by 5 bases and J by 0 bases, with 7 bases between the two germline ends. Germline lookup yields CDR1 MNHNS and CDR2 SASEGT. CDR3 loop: CASSRLYQETQYF. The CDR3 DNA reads TGTGCCAGCAGTCGACTGTACCAAGAGACCCAGTACTTC.

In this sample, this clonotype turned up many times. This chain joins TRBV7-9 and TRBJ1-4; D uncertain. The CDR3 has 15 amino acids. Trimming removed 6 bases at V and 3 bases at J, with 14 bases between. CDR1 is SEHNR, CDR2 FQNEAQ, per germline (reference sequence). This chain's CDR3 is CASRPPGGANEKLFF. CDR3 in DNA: TGTGCCAGCAGACCCCCAGGTGGTGCTAATGAAAAACTGTTTTTT.

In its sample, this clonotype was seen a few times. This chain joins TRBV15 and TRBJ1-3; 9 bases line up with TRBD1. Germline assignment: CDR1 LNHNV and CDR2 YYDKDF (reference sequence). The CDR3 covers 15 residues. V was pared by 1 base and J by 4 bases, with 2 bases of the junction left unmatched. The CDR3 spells CATSRAGQGGNTIYF. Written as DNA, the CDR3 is TGTGCCACCAGCAGAGCGGGACAGGGAGGAAACACCATATATTTT. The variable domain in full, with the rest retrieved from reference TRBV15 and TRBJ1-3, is DAMVIQNPRYQVTQFGKPVTLSCSQTLNHNVMYWYQQKSSQAPKLLFHYYDKDFNNEADTPDNFQSRRPNTSFCFLDIRSPGLGDTAMYLCATSRAGQGGNTIYFGEGSWLTVV.

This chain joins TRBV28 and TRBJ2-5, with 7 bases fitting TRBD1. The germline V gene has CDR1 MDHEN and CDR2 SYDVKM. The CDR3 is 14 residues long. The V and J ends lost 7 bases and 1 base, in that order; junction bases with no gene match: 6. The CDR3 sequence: CASTPDRIQETQYF. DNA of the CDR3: TGTGCCAGCACTCCGGACAGGATCCAAGAGACCCAGTACTTC.

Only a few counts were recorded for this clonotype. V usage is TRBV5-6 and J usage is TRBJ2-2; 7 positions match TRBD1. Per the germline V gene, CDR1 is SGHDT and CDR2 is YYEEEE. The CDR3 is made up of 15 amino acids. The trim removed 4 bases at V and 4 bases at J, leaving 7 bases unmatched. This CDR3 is CASSPITGATGELFF. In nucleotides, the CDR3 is TGTGCCAGCAGCCCGATTACAGGGGCCACCGGGGAGCTGTTTTTT.

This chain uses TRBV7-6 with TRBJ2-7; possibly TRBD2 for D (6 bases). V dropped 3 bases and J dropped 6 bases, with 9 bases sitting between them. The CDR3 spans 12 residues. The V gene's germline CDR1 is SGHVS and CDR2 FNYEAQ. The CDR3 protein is CASSLGLGEQYV. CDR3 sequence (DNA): TGTGCCAGCAGCTTGGGACTCGGCGAGCAGTACGTC.

The CDR3, as DNA: TGTGCCAGCAGTCCATCTGTGAGCCTTGGATGGACAGATACGCAGTATTTT. It translates to CASSPSVSLGWTDTQYF. The gene calls are TRBV6-1 and TRBJ2-3; no clear D. This CDR3 has 17 residues. CDR1 is MNHNS and CDR2 is SASEGT in the germline V gene. V was shortened by 5 bases and J by 3 bases, with 21 bases between the two germline ends.

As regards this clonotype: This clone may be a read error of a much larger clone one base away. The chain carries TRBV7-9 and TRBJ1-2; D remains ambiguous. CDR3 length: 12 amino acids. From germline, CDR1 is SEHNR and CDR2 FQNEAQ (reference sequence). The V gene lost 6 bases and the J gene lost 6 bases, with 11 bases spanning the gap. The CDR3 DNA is TGTGCCAGCAGTTTGATGGAGGATGGCTACACCTTC. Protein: CASSLMEDGYTF.

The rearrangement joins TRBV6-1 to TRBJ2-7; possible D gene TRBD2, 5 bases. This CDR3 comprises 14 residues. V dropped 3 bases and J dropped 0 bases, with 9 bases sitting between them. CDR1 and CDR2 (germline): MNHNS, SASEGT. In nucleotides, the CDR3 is TGTGCCAGCAGTGAGAGGGCCATCTCCTACGAGCAGTACTTC. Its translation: CASSERAISYEQYF.

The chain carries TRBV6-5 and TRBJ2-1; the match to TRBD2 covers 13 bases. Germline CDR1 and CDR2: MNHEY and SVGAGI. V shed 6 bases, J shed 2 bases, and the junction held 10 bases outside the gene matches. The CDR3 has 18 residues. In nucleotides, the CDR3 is TGTGCCAGCAGCCTCGGGACTAGCGGGGTCGTTCCCTACAATGAGCAGTTCTTC. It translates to CASSLGTSGVVPYNEQFF.

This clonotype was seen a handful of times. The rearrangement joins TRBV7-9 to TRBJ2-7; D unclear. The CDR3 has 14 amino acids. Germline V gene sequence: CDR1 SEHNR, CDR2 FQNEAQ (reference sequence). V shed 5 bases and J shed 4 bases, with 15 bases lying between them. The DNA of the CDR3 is TGTGCCAGCAGCGGACGGGTGGGGTCTTACGAGCAGTACGTC. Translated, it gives CASSGRVGSYEQYV.

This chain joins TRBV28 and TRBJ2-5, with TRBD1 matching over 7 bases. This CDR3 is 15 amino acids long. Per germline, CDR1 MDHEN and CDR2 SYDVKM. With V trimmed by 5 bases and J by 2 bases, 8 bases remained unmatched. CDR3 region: CASSPGTEAQETQYF. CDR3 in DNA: TGTGCCAGCAGTCCTGGGACAGAGGCACAAGAGACCCAGTACTTC.

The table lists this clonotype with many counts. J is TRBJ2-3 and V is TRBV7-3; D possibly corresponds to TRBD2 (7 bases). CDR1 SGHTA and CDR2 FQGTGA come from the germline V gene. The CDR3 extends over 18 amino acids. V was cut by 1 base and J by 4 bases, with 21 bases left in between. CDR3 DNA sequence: TGTGCCAGCAGCTTAAATCCAGGCCCAGGGGAGGGGTCAGATACGCAGTATTTT. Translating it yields CASSLNPGPGEGSDTQYF. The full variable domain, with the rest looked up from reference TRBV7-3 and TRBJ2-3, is GAGVSQTPSNKVTEKGKYVELRCDPISGHTALYWYRQSLGQGPEFLIYFQGTGAADDSGLPNDRFFAVRPEGSVSTLKIQRTERGDSAVYLCASSLNPGPGEGSDTQYFGPGTRLTVL.

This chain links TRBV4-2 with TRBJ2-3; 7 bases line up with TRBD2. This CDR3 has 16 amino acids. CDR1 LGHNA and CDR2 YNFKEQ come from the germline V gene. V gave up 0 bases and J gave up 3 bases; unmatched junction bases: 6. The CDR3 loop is CASSQEWGGGTDTQYF. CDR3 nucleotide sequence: TGTGCCAGCAGCCAAGAGTGGGGGGGAGGAACAGATACGCAGTATTTT.

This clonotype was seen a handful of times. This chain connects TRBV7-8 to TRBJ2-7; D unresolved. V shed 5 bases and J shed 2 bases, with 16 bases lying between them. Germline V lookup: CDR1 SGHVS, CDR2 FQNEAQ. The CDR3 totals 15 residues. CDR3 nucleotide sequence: TGTGCCAGCAGCCCAAGCCCATCCGATCCCTACGAGCAGTACTTC. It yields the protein CASSPSPSDPYEQYF. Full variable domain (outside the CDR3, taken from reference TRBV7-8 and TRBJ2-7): GAGVSQSPRYKVAKRGQDVALRCDPISGHVSLFWYQQALGQGPEFLTYFQNEAQLDKSGLPSDRFFAERPEGSVSTLKIQRTQQEDSAVYLCASSPSPSDPYEQYFGPGTRLTVT.

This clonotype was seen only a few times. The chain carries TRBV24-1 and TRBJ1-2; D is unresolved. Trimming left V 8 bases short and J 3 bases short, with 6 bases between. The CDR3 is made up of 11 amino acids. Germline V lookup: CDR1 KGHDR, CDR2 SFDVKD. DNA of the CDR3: TGTGCCACCATTCAAGACTATGGCTACACCTTC. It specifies CATIQDYGYTF.

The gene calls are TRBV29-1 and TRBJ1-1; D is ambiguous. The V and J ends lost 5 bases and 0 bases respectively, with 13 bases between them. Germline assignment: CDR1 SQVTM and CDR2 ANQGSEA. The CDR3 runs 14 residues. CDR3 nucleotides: TGCAGCGTTAGCCCCCCGGGAGTGAACACTGAAGCTTTCTTT. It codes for CSVSPPGVNTEAFF.

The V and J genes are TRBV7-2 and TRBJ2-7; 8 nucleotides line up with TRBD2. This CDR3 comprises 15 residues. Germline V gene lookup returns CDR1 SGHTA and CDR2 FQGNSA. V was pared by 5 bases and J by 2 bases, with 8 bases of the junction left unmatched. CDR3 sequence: CTSSVSGASTYEQYF. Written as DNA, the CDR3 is TGTACCAGCAGCGTTAGCGGGGCGTCAACCTACGAGCAGTACTTC.

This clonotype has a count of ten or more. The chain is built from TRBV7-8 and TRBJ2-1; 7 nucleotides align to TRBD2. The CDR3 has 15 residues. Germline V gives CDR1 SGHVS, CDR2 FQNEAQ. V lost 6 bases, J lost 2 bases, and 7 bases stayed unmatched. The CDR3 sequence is CASRPLARAYNEQFF. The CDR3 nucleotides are TGTGCCAGCAGACCACTAGCGCGGGCCTACAATGAGCAGTTCTTC.